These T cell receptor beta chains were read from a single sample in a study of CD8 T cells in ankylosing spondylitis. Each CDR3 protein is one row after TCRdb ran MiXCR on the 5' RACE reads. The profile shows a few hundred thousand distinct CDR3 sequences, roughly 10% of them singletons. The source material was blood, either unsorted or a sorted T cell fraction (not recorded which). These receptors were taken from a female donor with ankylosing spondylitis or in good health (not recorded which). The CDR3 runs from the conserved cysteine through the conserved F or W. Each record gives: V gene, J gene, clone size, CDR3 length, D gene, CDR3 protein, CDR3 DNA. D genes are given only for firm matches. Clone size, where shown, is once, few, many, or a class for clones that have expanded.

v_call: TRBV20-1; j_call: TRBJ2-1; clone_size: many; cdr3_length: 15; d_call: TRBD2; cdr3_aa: CSARDPSGGSIEQFF; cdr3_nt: TGCAGTGCTAGAGATCCGAGCGGGGGTAGTATTGAGCAGTTCTTC
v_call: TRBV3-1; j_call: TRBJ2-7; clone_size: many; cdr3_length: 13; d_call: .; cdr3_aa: CASSQIVLAEQYF; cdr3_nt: TGTGCCAGCAGCCAAATCGTACTCGCCGAGCAGTACTTC
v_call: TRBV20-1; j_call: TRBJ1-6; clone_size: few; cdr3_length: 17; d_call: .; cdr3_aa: CSARDGSGGNYNSPLHF; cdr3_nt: TGCAGTGCTAGAGATGGATCAGGAGGGAATTATAATTCACCCCTCCACTTT
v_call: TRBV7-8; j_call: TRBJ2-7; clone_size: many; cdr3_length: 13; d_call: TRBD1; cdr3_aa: CASSMDRDGEQYF; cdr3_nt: TGTGCCAGCAGCATGGACAGGGATGGGGAGCAGTACTTC
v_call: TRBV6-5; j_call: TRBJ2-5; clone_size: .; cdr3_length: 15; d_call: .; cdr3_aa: CASSYSGGTQETQYF; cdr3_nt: TGTGCCAGCAGTTACTCGGGCGGAACGCAAGAGACCCAGTACTTC
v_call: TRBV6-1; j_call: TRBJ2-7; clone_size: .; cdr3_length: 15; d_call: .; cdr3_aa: CASTYRQADSYEQYF; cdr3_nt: TGTGCCAGCACCTACCGCCAGGCCGACTCCTACGAGCAGTACTTC
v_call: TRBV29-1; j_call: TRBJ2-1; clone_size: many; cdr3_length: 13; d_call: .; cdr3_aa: CSVSTTSYNEQFF; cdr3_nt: TGCAGCGTCAGTACGACATCCTACAATGAGCAGTTCTTC
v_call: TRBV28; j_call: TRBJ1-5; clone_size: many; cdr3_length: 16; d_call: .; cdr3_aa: CASSLGRAISNQPQHF; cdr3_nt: TGTGCCAGCAGTTTGGGAAGGGCCATTAGCAATCAGCCCCAGCATTTT
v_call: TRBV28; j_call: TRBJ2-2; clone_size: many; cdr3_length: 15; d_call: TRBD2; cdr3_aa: CASSYLAVNTGELFF; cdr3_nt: TGTGCCAGCAGTTACCTAGCGGTGAACACCGGGGAGCTGTTTTTT
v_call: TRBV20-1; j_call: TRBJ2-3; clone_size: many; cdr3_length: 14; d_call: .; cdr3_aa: CSAQRGDGTDTQYF; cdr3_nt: TGCAGTGCGCAAAGGGGAGACGGCACAGATACGCAGTATTTT
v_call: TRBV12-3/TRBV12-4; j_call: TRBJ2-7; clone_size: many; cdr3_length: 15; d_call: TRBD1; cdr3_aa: CASRPTGGSTYEQYF; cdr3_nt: TGTGCCAGCAGACCTACAGGGGGTTCGACCTACGAGCAGTACTTC
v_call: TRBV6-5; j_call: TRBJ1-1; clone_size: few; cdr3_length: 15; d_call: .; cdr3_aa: CASSYSTEVSTEAFF; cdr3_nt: TGTGCCAGCAGTTACTCAACAGAAGTGAGCACTGAAGCTTTCTTT
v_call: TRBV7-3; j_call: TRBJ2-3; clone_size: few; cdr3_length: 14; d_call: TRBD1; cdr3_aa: CASSRQGPPDTQYF; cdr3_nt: TGTGCCAGCAGTCGACAGGGGCCCCCGGATACGCAGTATTTT
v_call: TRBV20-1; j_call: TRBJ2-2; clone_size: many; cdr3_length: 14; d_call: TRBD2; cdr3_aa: CSARSASGSGELFF; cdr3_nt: TGCAGTGCTAGATCGGCTAGCGGGAGCGGGGAGCTGTTTTTT
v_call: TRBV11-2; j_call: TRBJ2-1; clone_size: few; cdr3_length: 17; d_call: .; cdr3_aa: CASSLINGGRSYNEQFF; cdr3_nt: TGTGCCAGCAGCTTAATTAACGGAGGGAGGTCCTACAATGAGCAGTTCTTC
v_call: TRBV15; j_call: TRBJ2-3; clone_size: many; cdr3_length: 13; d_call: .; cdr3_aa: CATSIQFADTQYF; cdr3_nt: TGTGCCACCAGCATCCAGTTTGCAGATACGCAGTATTTT
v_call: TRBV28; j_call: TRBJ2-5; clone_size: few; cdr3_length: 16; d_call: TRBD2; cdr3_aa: CASSFRGLAGRETQYF; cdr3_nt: TGTGCCAGCAGTTTTCGCGGACTAGCGGGAAGGGAGACCCAGTACTTC
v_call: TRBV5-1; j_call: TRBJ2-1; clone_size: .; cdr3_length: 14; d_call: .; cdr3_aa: CASSLIGGKDEQFF; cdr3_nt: TGCGCCAGCAGCTTGATTGGGGGTAAAGATGAGCAGTTCTTC
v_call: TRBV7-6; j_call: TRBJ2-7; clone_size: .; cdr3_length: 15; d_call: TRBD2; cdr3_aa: CASSPTSGSTYEQYF; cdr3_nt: TGTGCCAGCAGTCCGACTAGCGGAAGTACCTACGAGCAGTACTTC
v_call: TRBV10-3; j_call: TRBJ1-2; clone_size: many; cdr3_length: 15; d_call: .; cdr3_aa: CAISESGGLGRGYTF; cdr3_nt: TGTGCCATCAGTGAGTCTGGGGGACTTGGTAGAGGCTACACCTTC
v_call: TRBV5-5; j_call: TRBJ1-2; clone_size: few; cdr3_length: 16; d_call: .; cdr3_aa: CASSSNRRDGNYGYTF; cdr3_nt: TGTGCCAGCAGCTCCAACCGTAGGGACGGTAACTATGGCTACACCTTC
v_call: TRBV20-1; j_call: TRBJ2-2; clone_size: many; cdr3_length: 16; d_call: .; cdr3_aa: CSAENSRRRDTGELFF; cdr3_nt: TGCAGTGCTGAAAATTCCAGGCGTCGCGACACCGGGGAGCTGTTTTTT
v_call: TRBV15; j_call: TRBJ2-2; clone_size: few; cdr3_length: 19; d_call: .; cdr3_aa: CATSRDIGSPGANTGELFF; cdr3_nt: TGTGCCACCAGCAGAGATATCGGTAGCCCCGGCGCGAACACCGGGGAGCTGTTTTTT
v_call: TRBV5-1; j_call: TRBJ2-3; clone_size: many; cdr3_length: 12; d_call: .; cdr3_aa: CASSLFTDTQYF; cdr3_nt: TGTGCCAGCAGCTTATTCACAGATACGCAGTATTTT
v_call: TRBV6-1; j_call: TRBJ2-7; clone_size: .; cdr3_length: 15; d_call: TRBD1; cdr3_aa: CASSTRAGGFLEQYF; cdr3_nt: TGTGCCAGCTCCACTCGGGCAGGGGGCTTCCTAGAGCAGTACTTC
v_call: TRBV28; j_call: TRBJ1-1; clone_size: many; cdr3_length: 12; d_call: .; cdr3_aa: CASSSRSRKAFF; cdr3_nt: TGTGCCAGCAGCTCAAGGAGCAGAAAAGCTTTCTTT
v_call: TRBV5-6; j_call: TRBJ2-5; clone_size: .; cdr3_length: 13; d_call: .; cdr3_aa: CASSFPEGETQYF; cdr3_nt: TGTGCCAGCAGCTTTCCGGAGGGAGAGACCCAGTACTTC
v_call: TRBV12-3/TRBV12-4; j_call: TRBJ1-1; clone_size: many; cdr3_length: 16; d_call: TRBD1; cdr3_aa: CASSPGTGVMNTEAFF; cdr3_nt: TGTGCCAGCAGCCCGGGGACAGGGGTAATGAACACTGAAGCTTTCTTT
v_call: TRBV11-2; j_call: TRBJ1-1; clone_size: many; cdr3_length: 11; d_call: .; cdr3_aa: CASSPGGEAFF; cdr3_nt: TGTGCCAGCTCCCCGGGGGGAGAAGCTTTCTTT
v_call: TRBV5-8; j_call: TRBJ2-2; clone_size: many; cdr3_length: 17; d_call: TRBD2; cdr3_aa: CASGSGRLAGHTGELFF; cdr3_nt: TGTGCCAGCGGCTCCGGGAGGCTAGCGGGACACACCGGGGAGCTGTTTTTT
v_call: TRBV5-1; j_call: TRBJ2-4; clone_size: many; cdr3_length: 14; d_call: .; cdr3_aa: CASSFNQAKNIQYF; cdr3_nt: TGCGCCAGCAGCTTTAATCAGGCCAAAAACATTCAGTACTTC
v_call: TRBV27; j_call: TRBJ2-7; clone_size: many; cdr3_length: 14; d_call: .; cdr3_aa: CASTPGGLGYEQYF; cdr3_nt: TGTGCCAGCACACCTGGAGGCCTTGGCTACGAGCAGTACTTC
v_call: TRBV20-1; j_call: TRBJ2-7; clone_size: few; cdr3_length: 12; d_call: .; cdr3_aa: CSARPGGSEQYF; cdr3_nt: TGCAGTGCTCGACCGGGGGGCAGTGAGCAGTACTTC
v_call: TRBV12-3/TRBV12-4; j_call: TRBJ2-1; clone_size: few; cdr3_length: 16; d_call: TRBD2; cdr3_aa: CASSDLTSGWAGEQFF; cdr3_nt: TGTGCCAGCTCGGACCTGACTAGCGGCTGGGCAGGTGAGCAGTTCTTC
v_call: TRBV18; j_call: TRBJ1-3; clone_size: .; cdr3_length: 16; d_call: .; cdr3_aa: CASSPQQGVSGNTIYF; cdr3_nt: TGTGCCAGCTCACCCCAGCAGGGAGTCTCTGGAAACACCATATATTTT
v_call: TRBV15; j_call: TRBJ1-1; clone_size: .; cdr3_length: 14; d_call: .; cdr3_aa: CATSTRPLNTEAFF; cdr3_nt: TGTGCCACCAGCACCCGACCGTTGAACACTGAAGCTTTCTTT
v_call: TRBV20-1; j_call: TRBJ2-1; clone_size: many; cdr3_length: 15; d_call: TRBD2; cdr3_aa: CSASTAGLGVNEQFF; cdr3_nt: TGCAGTGCTAGTACGGCGGGACTAGGTGTAAATGAGCAGTTCTTC
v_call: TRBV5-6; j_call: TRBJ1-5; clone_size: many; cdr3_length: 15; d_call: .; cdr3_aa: CASSLTTSPNQPQHF; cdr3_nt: TGTGCCAGCAGCTTGACGACTTCCCCCAATCAGCCCCAGCATTTT
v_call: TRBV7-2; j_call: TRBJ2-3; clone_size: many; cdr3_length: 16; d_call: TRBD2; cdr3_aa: CASSSTSGRGTDTQYF; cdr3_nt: TGTGCCAGCAGCTCAACTAGCGGGAGGGGCACAGATACGCAGTATTTT
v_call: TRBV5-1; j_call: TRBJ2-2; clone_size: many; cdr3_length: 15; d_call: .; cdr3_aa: CASTRTAANTGELFF; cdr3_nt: TGCGCCAGCACGAGGACAGCCGCGAACACCGGGGAGCTGTTTTTT
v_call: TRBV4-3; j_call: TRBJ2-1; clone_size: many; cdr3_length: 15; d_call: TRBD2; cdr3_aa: CASSQTSGPYNEQFF; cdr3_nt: TGCGCCAGCAGCCAAACTAGCGGCCCCTACAATGAGCAGTTCTTC
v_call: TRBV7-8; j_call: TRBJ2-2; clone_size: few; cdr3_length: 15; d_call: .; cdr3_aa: CASSLVRGATGELFF; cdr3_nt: TGTGCCAGCAGCTTAGTACGGGGGGCCACCGGGGAGCTGTTTTTT
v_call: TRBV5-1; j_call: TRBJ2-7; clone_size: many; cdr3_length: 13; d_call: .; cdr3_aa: CASSSQTANEQYF; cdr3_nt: TGCGCCAGCAGCTCCCAGACAGCAAACGAGCAGTACTTC
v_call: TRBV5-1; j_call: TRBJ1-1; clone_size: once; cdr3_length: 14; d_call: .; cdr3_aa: CASSTGQPNTEALF; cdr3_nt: TGCGCCAGCAGCACTGGACAGCCGAACACTGAAGCTCTCTTT
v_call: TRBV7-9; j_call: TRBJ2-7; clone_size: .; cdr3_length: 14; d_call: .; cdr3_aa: CASGGDRALPEQYF; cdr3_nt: TGTGCCAGTGGAGGGGATCGGGCCTTACCGGAGCAGTACTTC
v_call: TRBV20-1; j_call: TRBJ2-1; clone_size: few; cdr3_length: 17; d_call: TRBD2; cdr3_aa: CSARYLAGALSYNEQFF; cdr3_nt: TGCAGTGCTAGATACCTGGCGGGAGCTCTATCCTACAATGAGCAGTTCTTC
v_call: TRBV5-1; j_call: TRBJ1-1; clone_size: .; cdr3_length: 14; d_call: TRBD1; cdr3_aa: CASSPDRTDTEAFF; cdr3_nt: TGCGCCAGCAGCCCGGACAGGACGGACACTGAAGCTTTCTTT
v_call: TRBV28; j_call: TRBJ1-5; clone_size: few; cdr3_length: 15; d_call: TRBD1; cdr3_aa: CASRHDRGVIQPQHF; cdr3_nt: TGTGCCAGCAGGCATGACAGGGGCGTTATTCAGCCCCAGCATTTT
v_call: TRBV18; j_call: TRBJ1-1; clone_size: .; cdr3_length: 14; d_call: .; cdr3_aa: CASSHTNVNTEAFF; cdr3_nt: TGTGCCAGCTCACACACTAACGTGAACACTGAAGCTTTCTTT
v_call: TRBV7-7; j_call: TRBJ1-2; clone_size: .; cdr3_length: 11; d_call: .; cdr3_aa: CASGYRDGYTF; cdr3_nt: TGTGCTAGCGGGTACAGGGACGGCTACACCTTC
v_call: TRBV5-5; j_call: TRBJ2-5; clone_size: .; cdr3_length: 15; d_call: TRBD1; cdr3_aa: CASSSGQGAQETQYF; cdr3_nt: TGTGCCAGCAGCTCTGGACAGGGGGCGCAGGAGACCCAGTACTTC
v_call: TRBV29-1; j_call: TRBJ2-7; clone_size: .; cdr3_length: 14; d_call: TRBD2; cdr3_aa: CSVEGGEGAYEQYF; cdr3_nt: TGCAGCGTTGAAGGGGGGGAGGGAGCCTACGAGCAGTACTTC